This paragraph covers one TCR beta chain sequence. The V gene end was trimmed by 5 bases and the J gene end by 7 bases; junction bases not matched to a gene: 10. The CDR3 is 16 residues long. CDR1 SGHRS and CDR2 YFSETQ come from the germline V gene. The data are from a study of T cell responses to AZD1222 COVID-19 vaccine. Here immunoSEQ multiplex PCR was the method, and the copy in TCRdb shows in-frame clones only, minus some. The sample carries roughly 180,000 clones, around 90% recorded once. The material sequenced was peripheral blood, taken on day 0 of AZD1222 vaccination. The chain has TRBV5-1 and TRBJ1-4; 11 bases map to TRBD1. The TCR originated in an adult in good health. CDR3 DNA sequence: TGCGCCAGCAGGGATCATCCCGGGACAGGGGGTGAAAAACTGTTTTTT. It specifies CASRDHPGTGGEKLFF.